This TCR beta chain was obtained from a study of CD8+ T cells in alopecia areata. Treatment specified: oral pan-JAK inhibitor, 5-10 mg twice daily. Per the germline V gene, CDR1 is LGHNA and CDR2 is YSLEER. Trimming removed 0 bases from V and 2 bases from J, with 15 bases in between. The CDR3 is 17 residues long. RNA, once extracted, was reverse transcribed into cDNA for use as the sequencing template. Data came from immunoSEQ multiplex PCR; TCRdb stores just in-frame clones and leaves some out. Of some 180,000 clones in the sample, about half were seen once. The chain carries TRBV4-3 and TRBJ2-3; the D gene is possibly TRBD1 (6 bases). The TCR originated in a human donor with alopecia areata. The starting material was CD8+ T cells sorted from blood, obtained at approximately week 51, from a patient treated with tofacitinib. The CDR3 spells CASSQELSGQITDTQYF. CDR3 nucleotides: TGCGCCAGCAGCCAAGAATTGTCCGGACAGATCACAGATACGCAGTATTTT.